The clone carrying this T cell receptor beta chain occurred once. Its antigen is not known. This sample was included in a study of T cell responses to AZD1222 COVID-19 vaccine. About the research overall: Pooling covered second doses at about 4 or about 12 weeks.

Profiling relied on immunoSEQ multiplex PCR, and the TCRdb table lists in-frame clones only, not all of them. The data show around 87,000 clones, roughly 93% seen once. Findings of the study overall: The breadth and depth of Spike-specific TCRs increased once two AZD1222 doses had been given. Donors skewed white British and female; clonal diversity was possibly underestimated. The repertoires were collected only after the peak T cell response.

This receptor was identified in an adult in good health. The sequencing used peripheral blood, collected on day 0 of AZD1222 vaccination.

For the CDR3, the DNA is TGTGCCTGGAGTATGGGGACCCAAGTGGGCGGCTACACCTTC. This sequence encodes CAWSMGTQVGGYTF. The chain carries TRBV30 and TRBJ1-2; possible D gene TRBD1, 5 bases. This CDR3 comprises 14 residues. Trimming removed 2 bases at V and 8 bases at J, with 18 bases between. Germline-derived CDR1 and CDR2 are GTSNPN and SVGIG (reference sequence). The full variable domain, completed using reference TRBV30 and TRBJ1-2, is SQTIHQWPATLVQPVGSPLSLECTVEGTSNPNLYWYRQAAGRGLQLLFYSVGIGQISSEVPQNLSASRPQDRQFILSSKKLLLSDSGFYLCAWSMGTQVGGYTFGSGTRLTVV.